A selection of T cell receptor beta chains follows, all from one sample in a study of Ad26.COV2.S vaccination and SARS-CoV-2 variants. The table came from immunoSEQ multiplex PCR; TCRdb's copy has only in-frame clones and leaves some out. The sample includes 330,000 or so clones, roughly 88% of them seen just once. The sample was peripheral blood, taken in a trial of Ad26.COV2.S vaccine versus placebo. The receptors shown here come from a person aged 18-65 years who received the Ad26.COV2.S COVID-19 vaccine or a placebo. The CDR3 runs from the conserved cysteine through the conserved F or W. A D gene is named only where the DNA matches it firmly. Where a row states a size, it is once, few, many or the class of an expanded clone; other rows omit it.

v_call	d_call	clone_size	j_call	cdr3_length	cdr3_aa	cdr3_nt
TRBV6-5	TRBD1	-	TRBJ1-2	15	CASTRQGKANYGYTF	TGTGCCAGCACCAGACAGGGGAAAGCTAACTATGGCTACACCTTC
TRBV5-1	-	-	TRBJ2-5	15	CASSSQSFTQETQYF	TGCGCCAGCAGCTCCCAATCCTTCACACAAGAGACCCAGTACTTC
TRBV18	-	-	TRBJ1-6	13	CASSPRTDSPLHF	TGTGCCAGCTCCCCTCGGACAGACTCACCCCTCCACTTT
TRBV6-5	TRBD1	-	TRBJ1-1	14	CASSPVTGGPEAFF	TGTGCCAGCAGTCCCGTGACAGGGGGCCCTGAAGCTTTCTTT
TRBV1	-	-	TRBJ1-5	16	CTSSPLKAGRHQPQHF	TGCACCAGCAGCCCCCTAAAGGCGGGGCGCCATCAGCCCCAGCATTTT
TRBV27	TRBD1	-	TRBJ1-5	15	CASSLGQGSNQPQHF	TGTGCCAGCAGTTTGGGACAGGGAAGCAATCAGCCCCAGCATTTT
TRBV19	TRBD1	few	TRBJ1-4	15	CASKGQGGTNEKLFF	TGTGCCAGTAAGGGACAGGGGGGCACTAATGAAAAACTGTTTTTT
TRBV15	-	-	TRBJ2-3	17	CATSRDRPLYPRDTQYF	TGTGCCACCAGCAGAGATCGGCCCCTCTACCCCAGGGATACGCAGTATTTT
TRBV5-1	TRBD2	-	TRBJ2-1	19	CASSLHGAFSSGRYNEQFF	TGCGCCAGCAGCTTGCATGGTGCTTTTTCTAGCGGGAGATACAATGAGCAGTTCTTC
TRBV5-4	TRBD1	-	TRBJ1-1	17	CASSLGGTGRMNTEAFF	TGTGCCAGCAGCTTGGGAGGGACAGGTCGTATGAACACTGAAGCTTTCTTT
TRBV25-1	-	-	TRBJ1-1	13	CASSVLRDSKAFF	TGTGCCAGCAGTGTACTCAGGGATTCCAAAGCTTTCTTT
TRBV2	-	-	TRBJ1-1	13	CASSSDPRAEAFF	TGTGCCAGCAGCTCCGACCCGCGGGCTGAAGCTTTCTTT
TRBV7-2	TRBD1	-	TRBJ1-1	15	CASSTSGQKNTEAFF	TGTGCCAGCAGCACCTCGGGACAGAAGAACACTGAAGCTTTCTTT
TRBV2	-	-	TRBJ1-2	13	CASSTDSFYGYTF	TGTGCCAGCAGTACCGACAGTTTCTATGGCTACACCTTC
TRBV9	-	-	TRBJ1-1	14	CASSVTPGSTEAFF	TGTGCCAGCAGCGTAACGCCAGGGAGCACTGAAGCTTTCTTT
TRBV7-2	TRBD2	-	TRBJ2-1	17	CASSLVPFREVYNEQFF	TGTGCCAGCAGCTTAGTTCCGTTCCGGGAGGTCTACAATGAGCAGTTCTTC
TRBV7-8	-	-	TRBJ1-2	13	CASSPWNGSGYTF	TGTGCCAGTTCCCCGTGGAATGGGTCTGGCTACACCTTC
TRBV11-2	-	-	TRBJ2-5	12	CASSLFSETQYF	TGTGCCAGCAGCTTATTCAGCGAGACCCAGTACTTC
TRBV4-2	-	few	TRBJ1-2	14	CASSQDTPQGGYTF	TGTGCCAGCAGCCAAGATACGCCGCAGGGTGGCTACACCTTC
TRBV7-9	TRBD2	-	TRBJ2-3	16	CASSLGLAGRTDTQYF	TGTGCCAGCAGCCTTGGACTAGCGGGTCGCACAGATACGCAGTATTTT
TRBV13	-	once	TRBJ1-1	14	CATARGGRNTEAFF	TGTGCCACCGCGCGCGGGGGAAGAAACACTGAAGCTTTCTTT
TRBV7-2	TRBD1	-	TRBJ2-5	14	CASSSGQGRETQYF	TGTGCCAGCAGCTCAGGACAGGGACGGGAGACCCAGTACTTC
TRBV5-4	TRBD1	-	TRBJ1-2	16	CASSSGQFITSYGYTF	TGTGCCAGCAGCTCGGGACAGTTCATAACATCTTATGGCTACACCTTC
TRBV25-1	TRBD2	few	TRBJ2-3	15	CASRWTSGLADTQYF	TGTGCCAGCAGGTGGACTAGCGGGTTGGCAGATACGCAGTATTTT
TRBV18	TRBD1	-	TRBJ2-7	15	CASSDTGGTSYEQYF	TGTGCCAGCTCAGATACAGGGGGTACATCCTACGAGCAGTACTTC
TRBV7-6	-	once	TRBJ1-6	16	CASSRGAGLYNSPLHF	TGTGCCAGCAGCCGAGGGGCAGGTCTCTATAATTCACCCCTCCACTTT
TRBV28	-	-	TRBJ1-2	12	CASSQELYGYTF	TGTGCCAGCAGTCAGGAGCTCTATGGCTACACCTTC
TRBV7-2	-	-	TRBJ1-2	17	CASSLALTGGGREGYTF	TGTGCCAGCAGCTTAGCGCTGACAGGTGGTGGGAGGGAGGGCTACACCTTC
TRBV7-8	TRBD2	-	TRBJ2-5	14	CASSLSGGSETQYF	TGTGCCAGCAGCTTAAGCGGGGGTTCAGAGACCCAGTACTTC
TRBV5-4	TRBD1	-	TRBJ2-4	18	CASSLGGTGGGSKNIQYF	TGTGCCAGCAGCTTGGGCGGGACAGGGGGTGGGTCCAAAAACATTCAGTACTTC
TRBV7-2	-	-	TRBJ1-5	16	CASSSKLDRKNQPQHF	TGTGCCAGCAGCTCGAAGCTGGACAGAAAGAATCAGCCCCAGCATTTT
TRBV7-9	TRBD1	-	TRBJ1-2	14	CASSEHRGFYGYTF	TGTGCCAGCAGCGAACACAGGGGTTTCTATGGCTACACCTTC
TRBV6-2/TRBV6-3	-	-	TRBJ2-7	13	CASSGSLSYEQYF	TGTGCCAGCAGCGGGAGCCTCTCCTACGAGCAGTACTTC
TRBV7-2	TRBD1	-	TRBJ1-1	16	CASSPIRTGERTEAFF	TGTGCCAGCAGCCCTATTCGGACAGGGGAGAGGACTGAAGCTTTCTTT
TRBV29-1	-	-	TRBJ1-5	10	CSGRGQPQHF	TGCAGCGGCCGAGGGCAGCCCCAGCATTTT
TRBV6-5	-	-	TRBJ2-3	14	CASTNPVGTDTQYF	TGTGCCAGCACTAACCCCGTTGGCACAGATACGCAGTATTTT
TRBV19	-	once	TRBJ1-4	15	CASSISRGHNEKLFF	TGTGCCAGTAGTATCTCGAGGGGCCATAATGAAAAACTGTTTTTT
TRBV2	-	-	TRBJ1-3	13	CATRGPNENTIYF	TGTGCCACCCGGGGCCCTAACGAGAACACCATATATTTT
TRBV9	-	-	TRBJ2-3	15	CASSLGDTNTDTQYF	TGTGCCAGCAGTCTAGGGGACACCAACACAGATACGCAGTATTTT
TRBV5-6	TRBD2	-	TRBJ2-7	14	CASSSGGGEDEQYF	TGTGCCAGCAGCTCGGGGGGTGGTGAGGACGAGCAGTACTTC
TRBV6-2/TRBV6-3	-	few	TRBJ2-3	14	CASSYGGYTDTQYF	TGTGCCAGCAGTTATGGCGGATACACAGATACGCAGTATTTT
TRBV30	TRBD2	-	TRBJ2-5	14	CAWAFVGGQETQYF	TGTGCCTGGGCTTTTGTGGGAGGGCAAGAGACCCAGTACTTC
TRBV19	-	-	TRBJ1-1	13	CASRSTSDTEAFF	TGTGCCAGTAGGAGCACCTCGGACACTGAAGCTTTCTTT
TRBV28	-	-	TRBJ2-1	12	CASSPPAGEQFF	TGTGCCAGCAGCCCGCCCGCCGGTGAGCAGTTCTTC
TRBV18	-	-	TRBJ2-7	13	CASSPQDSYEQYF	TGTGCCAGCTCACCACAAGATTCCTACGAGCAGTACTTC
TRBV28	-	few	TRBJ1-5	13	CASSLSGAQPQHF	TGTGCCAGCAGTTTATCAGGGGCTCAGCCCCAGCATTTT
TRBV6-1	-	few	TRBJ2-7	11	CATQASYEQYF	TGTGCCACCCAGGCCTCCTACGAGCAGTACTTC
TRBV2	-	-	TRBJ2-6	14	CAGGTAPGANVLTF	TGTGCCGGGGGGACAGCCCCTGGGGCCAACGTCCTGACTTTC
TRBV5-4	-	few	TRBJ1-1	12	CASSFTGAKAFF	TGTGCCAGCAGTTTTACAGGAGCCAAAGCTTTCTTT
TRBV12-5	-	-	TRBJ2-7	16	CASDSPTGVGSYEQYF	TGTGCTAGTGACTCTCCTACAGGAGTCGGCTCCTACGAGCAGTACTTC
TRBV4-3	-	-	TRBJ1-1	13	CASSHRRGGEAFF	TGCGCCAGCAGCCATCGCCGAGGGGGAGAGGCTTTCTTT